These T cell receptor beta chains were read from a single sample in a study of T cell repertoires in cytomegalovirus infection. For these TCRs, the target antigens are not known. One entry per CDR3 protein, called by TCRdb with MiXCR from the reads. This sample has some 310,000 distinct CDR3 sequences, with 20% to 25% found just once. Specimen: cultured PBMCs, collected from culture after CMV antigen stimulation. The receptors derive from a human donor in good health (CMV status not recorded). Some clones in this sample may be carry-over from other donors' samples. Each CDR3 is given with its conserved first and last residue. The D gene is left open where the match is weak. A clone size is listed for some rows: how often the clone was seen (once, few, many), or a class if it is expanded.

j_call d_call clone_size v_call cdr3_nt cdr3_aa
TRBJ2-2 NA few TRBV12-3/TRBV12-4 TGTGCCAGCAGTCCCACGACAGGAGCGAACACCGGGGAGCTGTTTTTT CASSPTTGANTGELFF
TRBJ2-3 NA many TRBV7-2 TGTGCCAGCAGCCCCAACGGCGGCGGAGGAGATACGCAGTATTTT CASSPNGGGGDTQYF
TRBJ2-5 TRBD2 NA TRBV29-1 TGCAGCGTTGAAGATCGGGAGGTACAGACCCGAGAGACCCAGTACTTC CSVEDREVQTRETQYF
TRBJ1-5 NA NA TRBV19 TGTGCCAGTAGCCCTTCCGGGACGGGAATTTATCAGCCCCAGCATTTT CASSPSGTGIYQPQHF
TRBJ2-7 NA many TRBV7-2 TGTGCCAGCAGCTCGCGGACATCCTACGAGCAGTACTTC CASSSRTSYEQYF
TRBJ2-3 TRBD2 NA TRBV20-1 TGCAGTGCTATCGCGGGAGTGGGAGATACGCAGTATTTT CSAIAGVGDTQYF
TRBJ1-1 TRBD1 NA TRBV7-9 TGTGCCAGCAGCTTAGGGGACAGGGGGCCCACTGAAGCTTTCTTT CASSLGDRGPTEAFF
TRBJ1-2 NA many TRBV7-2 TGTGCCAGCAGCCCAAGGACAGCAGGCTTAAATGGCTACACCTTC CASSPRTAGLNGYTF
TRBJ1-5 NA few TRBV19 TGTGCCAGTAGTATAGAGTCAGCAGGGCTTGGACAGCCCCAGCATTTT CASSIESAGLGQPQHF
TRBJ2-1 TRBD2 NA TRBV29-1 TGCAGCGTTCGCGGACTAGCGGGATATGAGCAGTTCTTC CSVRGLAGYEQFF
TRBJ2-3 NA NA TRBV24-1 TGTGCCACCAGTGAGGAGGGTGCGGGCACAGATACGCAGTATTTT CATSEEGAGTDTQYF
TRBJ2-1 NA few TRBV6-5 TGTGCCAGCAGTTACTCGCGGGGAACGGGATACAATGAGCAGTTCTTC CASSYSRGTGYNEQFF
TRBJ2-1 NA NA TRBV29-1 TGCAGCGTCCGTGACGGGGGACTCAATGAGCAGTTCTTC CSVRDGGLNEQFF
TRBJ2-7 NA few TRBV18 TGTGCCAGCTCACCACCTCAGGGAGCCTACGAGCAGTACTTC CASSPPQGAYEQYF
TRBJ2-1 TRBD2 few TRBV4-1 TGCGCCAGCAGCCAAGCTATCAGGATAGCGGGAGTAAATGAGCAGTTCTTC CASSQAIRIAGVNEQFF
TRBJ1-1 NA many TRBV7-8 TGTGCCAGCAGCCCTGACAGAGTTATCACTGAAGCTTTCTTT CASSPDRVITEAFF
TRBJ1-1 NA few TRBV10-3 TGTGCCATCAGTCCCGGTGACTTAGGGGACACTGAAGCTTTCTTT CAISPGDLGDTEAFF
TRBJ2-7 NA few TRBV11-2 TGTGCCAGCAGCCAGGACAGATACTACGAGCAGTACTTC CASSQDRYYEQYF
TRBJ1-5 NA few TRBV2 TGTGCCAGCGGAAAGGGAGGTAGTTATCAGCCCCAGCATTTT CASGKGGSYQPQHF
TRBJ2-1 TRBD2 once TRBV9 TGTGCCAGCAGCGGGGGAGGGGTTTCCTACAATGAGCAGTTCTTC CASSGGGVSYNEQFF
TRBJ1-1 NA NA TRBV5-1 TGCGCCAGCAGCTTGAACAGTCTGAACACTGAAGCTTTCTTT CASSLNSLNTEAFF
TRBJ1-1 TRBD1 NA TRBV19 TGTGCCAGTGCTGGACAGGGGGCAGTGGTCACTGAAGCTTTCTTT CASAGQGAVVTEAFF
TRBJ2-1 TRBD2 NA TRBV15 TGTGCCACCAGCAGGCATAGCGGGAGGGCCAGTGGAAACAATGAGCAGTTCTTC CATSRHSGRASGNNEQFF
TRBJ1-2 NA NA TRBV4-1 TGCGCCAGCAGCCAAGGGGACAAAGCTAACTATGGCTACACCTTC CASSQGDKANYGYTF
TRBJ1-3 NA NA TRBV7-2 TGTGCCAACACTGGGCCGGGGTCTGGAAACACCATATATTTT CANTGPGSGNTIYF
TRBJ1-1 TRBD1 many TRBV12-3/TRBV12-4 TGTGCCAGCAGCCCCGACAGGGGAAGCGCTGAAGCTTTCTTT CASSPDRGSAEAFF